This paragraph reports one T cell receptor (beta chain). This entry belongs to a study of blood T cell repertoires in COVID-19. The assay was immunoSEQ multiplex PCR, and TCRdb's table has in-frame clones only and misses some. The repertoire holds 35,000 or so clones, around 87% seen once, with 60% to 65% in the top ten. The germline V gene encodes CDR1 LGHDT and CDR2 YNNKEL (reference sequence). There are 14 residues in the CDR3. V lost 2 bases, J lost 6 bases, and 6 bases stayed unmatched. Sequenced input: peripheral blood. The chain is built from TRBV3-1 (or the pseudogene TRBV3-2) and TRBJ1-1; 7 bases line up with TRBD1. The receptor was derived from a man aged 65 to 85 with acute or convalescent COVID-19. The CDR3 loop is CASSQLTGFSEAFF. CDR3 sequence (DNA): TGTGCCAGCAGCCAACTGACAGGGTTTTCTGAAGCTTTCTTT.